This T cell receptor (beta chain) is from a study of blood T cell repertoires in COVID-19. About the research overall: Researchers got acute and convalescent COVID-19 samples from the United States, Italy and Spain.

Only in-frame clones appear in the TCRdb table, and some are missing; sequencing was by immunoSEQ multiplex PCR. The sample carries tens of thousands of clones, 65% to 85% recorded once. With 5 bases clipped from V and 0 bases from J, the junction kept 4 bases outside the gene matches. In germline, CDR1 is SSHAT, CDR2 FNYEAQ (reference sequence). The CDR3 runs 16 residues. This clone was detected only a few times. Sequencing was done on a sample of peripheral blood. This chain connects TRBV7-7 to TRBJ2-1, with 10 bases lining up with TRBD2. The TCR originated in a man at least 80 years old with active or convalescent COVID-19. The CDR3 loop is CASSPGTSASYNEQFF. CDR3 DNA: TGTGCCAGCAGCCCCGGGACTAGCGCCTCCTACAATGAGCAGTTCTTC.